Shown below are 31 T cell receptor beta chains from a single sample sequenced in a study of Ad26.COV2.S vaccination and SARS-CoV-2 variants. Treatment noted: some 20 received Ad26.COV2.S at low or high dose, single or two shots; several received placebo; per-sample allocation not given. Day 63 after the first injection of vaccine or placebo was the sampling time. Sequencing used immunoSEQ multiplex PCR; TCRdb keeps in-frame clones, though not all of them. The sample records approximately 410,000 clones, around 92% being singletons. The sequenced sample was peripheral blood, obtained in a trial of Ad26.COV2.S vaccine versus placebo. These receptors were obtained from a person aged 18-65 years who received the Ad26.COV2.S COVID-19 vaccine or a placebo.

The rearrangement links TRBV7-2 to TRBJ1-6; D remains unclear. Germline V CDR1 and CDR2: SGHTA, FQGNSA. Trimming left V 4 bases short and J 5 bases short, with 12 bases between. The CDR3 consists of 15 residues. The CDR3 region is CASSYDDLNNSPLHF. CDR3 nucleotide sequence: TGTGCCAGCAGCTATGACGACCTTAATAATTCACCCCTCCACTTT.

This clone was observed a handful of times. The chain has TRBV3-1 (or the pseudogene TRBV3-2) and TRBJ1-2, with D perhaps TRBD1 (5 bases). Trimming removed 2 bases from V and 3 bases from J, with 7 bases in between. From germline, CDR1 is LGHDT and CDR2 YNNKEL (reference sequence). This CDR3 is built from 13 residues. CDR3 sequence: CASSQRQHYGYTF. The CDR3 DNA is TGTGCCAGCAGCCAACGACAGCACTATGGCTACACCTTC.

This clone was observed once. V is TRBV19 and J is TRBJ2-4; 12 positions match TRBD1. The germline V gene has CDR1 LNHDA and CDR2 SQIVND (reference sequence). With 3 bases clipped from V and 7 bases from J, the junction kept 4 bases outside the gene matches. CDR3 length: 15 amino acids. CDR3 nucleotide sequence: TGTGCCAGTAGTATGGCGGGGACAGGGGGCAACATTCAGTACTTC. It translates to CASSMAGTGGNIQYF. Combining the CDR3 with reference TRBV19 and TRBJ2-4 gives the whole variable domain DGGITQSPKYLFRKEGQNVTLSCEQNLNHDAMYWYRQDPGQGLRLIYYSQIVNDFQKGDIAEGYSVSREKKESFPLTVTSAQKNPTAFYLCASSMAGTGGNIQYFGAGTRLSVL.

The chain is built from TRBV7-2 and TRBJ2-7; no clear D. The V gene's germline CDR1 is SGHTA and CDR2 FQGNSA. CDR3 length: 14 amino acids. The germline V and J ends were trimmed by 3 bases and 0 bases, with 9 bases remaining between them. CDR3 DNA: TGTGCCAGCAGCTTTGGCTGGAGCTCCTACGAGCAGTACTTC. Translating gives CASSFGWSSYEQYF.

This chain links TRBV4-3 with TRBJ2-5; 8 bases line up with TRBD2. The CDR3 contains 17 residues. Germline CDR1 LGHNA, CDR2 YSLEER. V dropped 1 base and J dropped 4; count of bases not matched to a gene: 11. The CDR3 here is CASSQATFAAGGETQYF. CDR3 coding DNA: TGCGCCAGCAGCCAAGCCACCTTTGCGGCGGGGGGAGAGACCCAGTACTTC.

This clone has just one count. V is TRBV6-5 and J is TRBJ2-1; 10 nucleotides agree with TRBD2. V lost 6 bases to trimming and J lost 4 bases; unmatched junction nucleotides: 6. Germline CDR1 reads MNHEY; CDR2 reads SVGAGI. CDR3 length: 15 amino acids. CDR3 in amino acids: CASSLAGASYNEQFF. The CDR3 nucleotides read TGTGCCAGCAGCCTAGCGGGGGCTTCTTACAATGAGCAGTTCTTC.

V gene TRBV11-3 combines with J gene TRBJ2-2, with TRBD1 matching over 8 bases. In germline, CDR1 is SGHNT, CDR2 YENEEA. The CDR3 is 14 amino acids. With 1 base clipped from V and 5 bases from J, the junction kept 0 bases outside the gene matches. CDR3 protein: CASSLGTGTGELFF. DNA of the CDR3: TGTGCCAGCAGCTTAGGGACAGGGACCGGGGAGCTGTTTTTT.

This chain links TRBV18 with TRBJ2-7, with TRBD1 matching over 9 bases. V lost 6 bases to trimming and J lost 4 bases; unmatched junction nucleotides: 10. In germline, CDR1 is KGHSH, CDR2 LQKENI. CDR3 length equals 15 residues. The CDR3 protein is CASSQPGQGTYEQYF. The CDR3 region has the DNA TGTGCCAGCTCCCAACCGGGACAGGGAACGTACGAGCAGTACTTC.

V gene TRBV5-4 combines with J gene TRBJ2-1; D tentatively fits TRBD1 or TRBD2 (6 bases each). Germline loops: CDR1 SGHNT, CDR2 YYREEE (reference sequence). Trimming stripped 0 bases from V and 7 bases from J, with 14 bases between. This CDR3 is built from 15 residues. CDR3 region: CASSLGLGGRNEQFF. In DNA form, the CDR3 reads TGTGCCAGCAGCTTGGGACTAGGGGGGAGGAATGAGCAGTTCTTC. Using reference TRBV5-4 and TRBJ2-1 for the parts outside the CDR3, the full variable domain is ETGVTQSPTHLIKTRGQQVTLRCSSQSGHNTVSWYQQALGQGPQFIFQYYREEENGRGNFPPRFSGLQFPNYSSELNVNALELDDSALYLCASSLGLGGRNEQFFGPGTRLTVL.

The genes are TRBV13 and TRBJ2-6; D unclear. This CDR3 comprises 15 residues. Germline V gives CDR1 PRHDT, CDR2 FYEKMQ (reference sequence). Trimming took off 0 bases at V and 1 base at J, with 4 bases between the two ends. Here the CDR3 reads CASSLGVSGANVLTF. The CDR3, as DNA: TGTGCCAGCAGCTTAGGCGTTTCTGGGGCCAACGTCCTGACTTTC.

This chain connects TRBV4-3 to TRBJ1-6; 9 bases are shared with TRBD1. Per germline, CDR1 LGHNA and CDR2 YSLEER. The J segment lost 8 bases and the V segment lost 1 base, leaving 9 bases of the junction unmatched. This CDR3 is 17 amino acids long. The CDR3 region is CASSQGIGTGIDSPLHF. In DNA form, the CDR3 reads TGCGCCAGCAGCCAAGGGATAGGGACAGGGATTGATTCACCCCTCCACTTT.

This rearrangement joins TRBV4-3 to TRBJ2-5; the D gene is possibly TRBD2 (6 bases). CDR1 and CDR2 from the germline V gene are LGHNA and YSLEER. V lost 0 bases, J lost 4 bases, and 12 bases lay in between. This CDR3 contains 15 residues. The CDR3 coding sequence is TGCGCCAGCAGCCAAGATGTGACGGGGGTAGAGACCCAGTACTTC. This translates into CASSQDVTGVETQYF.

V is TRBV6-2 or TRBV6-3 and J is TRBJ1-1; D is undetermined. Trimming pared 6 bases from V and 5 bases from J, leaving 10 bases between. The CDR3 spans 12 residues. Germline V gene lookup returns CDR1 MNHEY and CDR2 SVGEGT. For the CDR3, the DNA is TGTGCCAGCAGCGATACTATAACTGAAGCTTTCTTT. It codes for CASSDTITEAFF.

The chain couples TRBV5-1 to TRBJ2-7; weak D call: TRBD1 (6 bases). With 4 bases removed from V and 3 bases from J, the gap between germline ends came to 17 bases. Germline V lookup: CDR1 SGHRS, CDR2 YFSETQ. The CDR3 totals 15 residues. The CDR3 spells CASSPEDSLGYEQYF. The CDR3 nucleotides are TGCGCCAGCAGCCCAGAGGACAGTCTGGGCTACGAGCAGTACTTC.

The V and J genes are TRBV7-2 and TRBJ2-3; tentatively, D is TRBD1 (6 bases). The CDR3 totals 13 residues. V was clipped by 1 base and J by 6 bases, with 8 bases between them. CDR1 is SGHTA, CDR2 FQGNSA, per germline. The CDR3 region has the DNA TGTGCCAGCAGCTTAGGGGACACCGATACGCAGTATTTT. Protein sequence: CASSLGDTDTQYF.

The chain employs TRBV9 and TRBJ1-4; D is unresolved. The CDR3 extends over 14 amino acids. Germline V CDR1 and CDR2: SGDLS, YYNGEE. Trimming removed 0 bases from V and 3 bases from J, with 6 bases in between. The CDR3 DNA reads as TGTGCCAGCAGCGTAGACGGAGCTAATGAAAAACTGTTTTTT. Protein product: CASSVDGANEKLFF.

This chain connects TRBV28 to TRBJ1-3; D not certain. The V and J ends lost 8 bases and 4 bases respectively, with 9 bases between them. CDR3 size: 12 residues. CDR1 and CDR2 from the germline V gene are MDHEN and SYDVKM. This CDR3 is CASGSNGNTIYF. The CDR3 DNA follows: TGTGCCAGCGGGTCTAACGGAAACACCATATATTTT.

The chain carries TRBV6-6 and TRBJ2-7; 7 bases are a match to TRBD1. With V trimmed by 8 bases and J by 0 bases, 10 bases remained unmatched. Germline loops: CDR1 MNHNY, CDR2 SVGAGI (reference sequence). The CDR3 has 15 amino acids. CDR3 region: CASHDRAKSSYEQYF. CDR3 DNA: TGTGCCAGCCACGACAGGGCGAAGAGCTCCTACGAGCAGTACTTC.

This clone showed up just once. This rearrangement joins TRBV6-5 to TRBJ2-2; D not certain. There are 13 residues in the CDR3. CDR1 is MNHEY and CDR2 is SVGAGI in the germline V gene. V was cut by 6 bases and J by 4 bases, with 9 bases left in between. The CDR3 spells CASRKDGTGELFF. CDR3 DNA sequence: TGTGCCAGCAGAAAAGACGGCACCGGGGAGCTGTTTTTT.

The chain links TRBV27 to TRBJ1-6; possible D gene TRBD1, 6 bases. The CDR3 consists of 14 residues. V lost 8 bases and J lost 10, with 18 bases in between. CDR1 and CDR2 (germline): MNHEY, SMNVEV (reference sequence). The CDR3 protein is CASSPSGVPSPLHF. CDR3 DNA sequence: TGTGCCAGCTCCCCGTCAGGGGTCCCCTCACCCCTCCACTTT.

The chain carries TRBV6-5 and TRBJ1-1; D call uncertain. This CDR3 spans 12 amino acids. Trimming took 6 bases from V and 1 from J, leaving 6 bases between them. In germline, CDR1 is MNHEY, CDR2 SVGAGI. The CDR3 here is CASRMGNTEAFF. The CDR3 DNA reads TGTGCCAGCAGGATGGGGAACACTGAAGCTTTCTTT.

This CDR3 reads CASSVEADNSPLHF. In DNA form, the CDR3 reads TGTGCCAGCAGCGTAGAGGCAGATAATTCACCCCTCCACTTT. The chain combines TRBV9 with TRBJ1-6; D uncertain. CDR3 length equals 14 residues. Trimming cost V 0 bases and J 5 bases, with 6 bases left between them. Germline CDR1 reads SGDLS; CDR2 reads YYNGEE.

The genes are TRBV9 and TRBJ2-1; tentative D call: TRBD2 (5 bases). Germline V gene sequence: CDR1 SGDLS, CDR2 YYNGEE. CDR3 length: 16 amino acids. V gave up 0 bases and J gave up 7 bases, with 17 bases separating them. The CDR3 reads CASSVDREMGVNEQFF. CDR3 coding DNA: TGTGCCAGCAGCGTAGATCGGGAAATGGGAGTGAATGAGCAGTTCTTC.

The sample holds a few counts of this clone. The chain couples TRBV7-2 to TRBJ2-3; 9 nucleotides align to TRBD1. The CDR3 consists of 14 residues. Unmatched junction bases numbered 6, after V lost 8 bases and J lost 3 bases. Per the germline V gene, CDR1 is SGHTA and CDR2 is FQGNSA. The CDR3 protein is CASATGQGTDTQYF. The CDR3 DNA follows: TGTGCCAGCGCCACGGGACAGGGAACAGATACGCAGTATTTT.

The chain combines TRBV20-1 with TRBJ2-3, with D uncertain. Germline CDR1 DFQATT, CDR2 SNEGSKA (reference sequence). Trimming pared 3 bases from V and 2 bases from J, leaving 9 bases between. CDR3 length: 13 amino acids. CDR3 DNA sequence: TGCAGTGCTAGTGAGGTATTCACAGATACGCAGTATTTT. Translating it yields CSASEVFTDTQYF.

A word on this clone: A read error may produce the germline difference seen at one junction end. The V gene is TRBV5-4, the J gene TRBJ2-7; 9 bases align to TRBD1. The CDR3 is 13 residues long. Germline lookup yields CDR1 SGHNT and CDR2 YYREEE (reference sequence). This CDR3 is CASSNPPGTGLDF. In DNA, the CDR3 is TGTGCCAGCAGCAATCCCCCCGGGACAGGGCTGGACTTC.

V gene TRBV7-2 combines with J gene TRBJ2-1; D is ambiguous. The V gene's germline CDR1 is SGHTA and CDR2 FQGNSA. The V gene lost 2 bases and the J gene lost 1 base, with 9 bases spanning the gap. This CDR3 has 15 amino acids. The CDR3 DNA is TGTGCCAGCAGCTTATTGGCAGGTTCCTACAATGAGCAGTTCTTC. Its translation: CASSLLAGSYNEQFF.

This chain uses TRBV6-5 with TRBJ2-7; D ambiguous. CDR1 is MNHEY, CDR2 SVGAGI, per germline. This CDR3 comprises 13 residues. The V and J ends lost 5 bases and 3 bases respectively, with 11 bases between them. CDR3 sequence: CASSPLGNYEQYF. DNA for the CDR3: TGTGCCAGCAGTCCCCTCGGTAACTACGAGCAGTACTTC.

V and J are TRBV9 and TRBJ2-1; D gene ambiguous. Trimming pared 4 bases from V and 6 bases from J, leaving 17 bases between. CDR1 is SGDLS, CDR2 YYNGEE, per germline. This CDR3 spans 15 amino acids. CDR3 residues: CASSPFLVPGNEQFF. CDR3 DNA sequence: TGTGCCAGCAGCCCCTTCCTAGTTCCTGGCAATGAGCAGTTCTTC.

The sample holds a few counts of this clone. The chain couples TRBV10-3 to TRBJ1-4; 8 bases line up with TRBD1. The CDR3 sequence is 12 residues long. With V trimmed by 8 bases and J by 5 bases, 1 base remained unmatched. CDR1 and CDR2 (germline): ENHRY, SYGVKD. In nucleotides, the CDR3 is TGTGCCATCCGGGACAGGAATGAAAAACTGTTTTTT. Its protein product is CAIRDRNEKLFF.

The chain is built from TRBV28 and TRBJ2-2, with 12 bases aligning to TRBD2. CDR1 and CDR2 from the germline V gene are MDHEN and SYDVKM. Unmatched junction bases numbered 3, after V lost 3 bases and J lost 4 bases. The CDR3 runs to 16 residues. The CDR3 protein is CASSLRTSGATGELFF. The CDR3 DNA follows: TGTGCCAGCAGTTTGAGGACTAGCGGGGCCACCGGGGAGCTGTTTTTT.